One sample yielded the 19 T cell receptor beta chains listed below, sequenced in a study of T cell responses to AZD1222 COVID-19 vaccine. The repertoire was sequenced with immunoSEQ multiplex PCR; TCRdb's copy has only in-frame clones and lacks some. This table holds 70,000 to 90,000 clones, around nine tenths found once. The source was peripheral blood, collected on day 0 of AZD1222 vaccination. These receptors came from an adult in good health.

This chain uses TRBV7-2 with TRBJ1-2; 11 nucleotides line up with TRBD1. This CDR3 has 15 amino acids. The trim removed 5 bases at V and 6 bases at J, leaving 8 bases unmatched. Germline CDR1 reads SGHTA; CDR2 reads FQGNSA. The CDR3 DNA follows: TGTGCCAGCAGCCCCGGACAGGGGGCGACCAATGGCTACACCTTC. This sequence encodes CASSPGQGATNGYTF.

J is TRBJ2-1 and V is TRBV7-2; D gene ambiguous. The V gene's germline CDR1 is SGHTA and CDR2 FQGNSA. Between the trimmed V and J ends, which lost 0 bases and 9 bases, there was a span of 18 bases. The CDR3 has 16 amino acids. The CDR3: CASSLAAAARRSEQFF. The CDR3 nucleotides are TGTGCCAGCAGCTTAGCGGCGGCTGCCCGGCGTAGTGAGCAGTTCTTC.

V gene TRBV9 combines with J gene TRBJ1-3; D perhaps matches TRBD1 (5 bases). Trimming cost V 4 bases and J 3 bases, with 11 bases left between them. The CDR3 has 14 amino acids. Germline V gene lookup returns CDR1 SGDLS and CDR2 YYNGEE. The CDR3 loop is CASSHRGVGNTIYF. The DNA of the CDR3 is TGTGCCAGCAGCCATAGAGGGGTTGGAAACACCATATATTTT.

This chain connects TRBV5-4 to TRBJ1-5; D perhaps matches TRBD1 (6 bases). V lost 4 bases to trimming and J lost 4 bases, with 9 bases between them. Germline CDR1 reads SGHNT; CDR2 reads YYREEE (reference sequence). The CDR3 extends over 13 amino acids. CDR3 sequence (DNA): TGTGCCAGCAGCGCCGACAGGAATCAGCCCCAGCATTTT. Translation gives CASSADRNQPQHF.

This clone was detected a few times. The V gene is TRBV6-5, the J gene TRBJ2-7; 8 nucleotides match TRBD1. CDR1 is MNHEY and CDR2 is SVGAGI in the germline V gene. Unmatched junction bases numbered 8, after V lost 0 bases and J lost 13 bases. CDR3 length: 13 residues. CDR3 DNA sequence: TGTGCCAGCAGTTACTCCCAGGGGGCCCCCCTATACTTC. It is translated as CASSYSQGAPLYF.

The genes are TRBV7-8 and TRBJ2-1, with 9 bases lining up with TRBD1. Germline lookup yields CDR1 SGHVS and CDR2 FQNEAQ. This CDR3 contains 16 residues. V shed 5 bases, J shed 0 bases, and the junction held 5 bases outside the gene matches. DNA of the CDR3: TGTGCCAGCAGCAGACAGGGGGTAAGCTCCTACAATGAGCAGTTCTTC. This sequence encodes CASSRQGVSSYNEQFF.

The CDR3 reads CASSKDSNQPQHF. For the CDR3, the DNA is TGTGCCAGCAGCAAGGACAGCAATCAGCCCCAGCATTTT. The V call is TRBV7-8, the J call TRBJ1-5; no clear D. This CDR3 comprises 13 residues. V lost 5 bases and J 1 base, leaving 6 bases between the germline ends. CDR1 is SGHVS, CDR2 FQNEAQ, per germline.

This rearrangement joins TRBV19 to TRBJ2-3; 7 bases match TRBD2. The CDR3 consists of 13 residues. Losses at the gene ends were 7 bases for V and 5 bases for J; bases not matched to a gene: 6. CDR1 is LNHDA and CDR2 is SQIVND in the germline V gene (reference sequence). The CDR3, as DNA: TGTGCCAGTACCGGACTAGTGGGAGATACGCAGTATTTT. Translated, it gives CASTGLVGDTQYF.

V is TRBV14 and J is TRBJ1-2; possibly TRBD1 for D (5 bases). The CDR3 has 17 residues. The germline V gene encodes CDR1 SGHDN and CDR2 FVKESK. V was shortened by 4 bases and J by 0 bases, with 18 bases between the two germline ends. CDR3 bases: TGTGCCAGCAGCCCCCGGGACGGCGAAGCGTCTAACTATGGCTACACCTTC. Its translation: CASSPRDGEASNYGYTF.

The chain has TRBV6-5 and TRBJ1-4; D gene uncertain. Germline V gene data show CDR1 as MNHEY and CDR2 as SVGAGI. V lost 6 bases, J lost 5 bases, and 7 bases lay in between. The CDR3 covers 12 residues. This CDR3 reads CASRPGNEKLFF. The DNA of the CDR3 is TGTGCCAGCAGGCCCGGGAATGAAAAACTGTTTTTT.

The genes are TRBV15 and TRBJ1-4, with 8 bases lining up with TRBD1. The germline V gene encodes CDR1 LNHNV and CDR2 YYDKDF (reference sequence). Trimming at V came to 5 bases and at J to 2 bases, leaving 7 bases not matched to a gene. This CDR3 is 16 amino acids long. CDR3 region: CATSWNQGATNEKLFF. Written as DNA, the CDR3 is TGTGCCACCAGCTGGAATCAGGGGGCGACTAATGAAAAACTGTTTTTT. Drawing the rest from reference TRBV15 and TRBJ1-4, the complete variable domain is DAMVIQNPRYQVTQFGKPVTLSCSQTLNHNVMYWYQQKSSQAPKLLFHYYDKDFNNEADTPDNFQSRRPNTSFCFLDIRSPGLGDTAMYLCATSWNQGATNEKLFFGSGTQLSVL.

The V and J genes are TRBV4-3 and TRBJ2-3; D may be TRBD2 (5 bases). This CDR3 has 15 residues. Per germline, CDR1 LGHNA and CDR2 YSLEER. V was trimmed by 4 bases and J by 0 bases, leaving 11 bases between them. The CDR3: CASSPAGRSTDTQYF. DNA of the CDR3: TGCGCCAGCAGCCCCGCGGGTCGCAGCACAGATACGCAGTATTTT.

Comment on this clone: The sample carries other DNA sequences with the same CDR3. The chain links TRBV18 to TRBJ2-2; TRBD2 is a possible D gene (5 bases). V was shortened by 3 bases and J by 2 bases, with 10 bases between the two germline ends. The CDR3 sequence is 15 residues long. Germline assignment: CDR1 KGHSH and CDR2 LQKENI. CDR3: CASSPASGNTGELFF. The CDR3 DNA follows: TGTGCCAGCTCACCTGCGAGCGGAAACACCGGGGAGCTGTTTTTT.

The genes are TRBV5-1 and TRBJ2-7; perhaps TRBD2 as D (5 bases). Germline CDR1 reads SGHRS; CDR2 reads YFSETQ. The CDR3 has 14 residues. V shed 4 bases and J shed 2 bases, with 13 bases lying between them. The CDR3 DNA follows: TGCGCCAGCAGCCAAAGGAGCGGTACCTACGAGCAGTACTTC. Translating it yields CASSQRSGTYEQYF. Filled out from reference TRBV5-1 and TRBJ2-7, the complete variable domain reads KAGVTQTPRYLIKTRGQQVTLSCSPISGHRSVSWYQQTPGQGLQFLFEYFSETQRNKGNFPGRFSGRQFSNSRSEMNVSTLELGDSALYLCASSQRSGTYEQYFGPGTRLTVT.

The chain couples TRBV14 to TRBJ1-1; no clear D gene. Germline V gene data show CDR1 as SGHDN and CDR2 as FVKESK. The CDR3 contains 11 residues. The germline V and J ends were trimmed by 4 bases and 6 bases, with 6 bases remaining between them. The CDR3 reads CASSRHSEAFF. In DNA, the CDR3 is TGTGCCAGCAGCCGGCATTCTGAAGCTTTCTTT.

This chain links TRBV4-1 with TRBJ1-5; D gene unclear. V was cut by 1 base and J by 2 bases, with 6 bases left in between. Germline V CDR1 and CDR2: MGHRA, YSYEKL. The CDR3 has 14 amino acids. CDR3 DNA sequence: TGCGCCAGCAGCCAAGCCCTTGGCAATCAGCCCCAGCATTTT. Its translation: CASSQALGNQPQHF.

This chain connects TRBV7-2 to TRBJ2-1; 7 positions agree with TRBD2. J gave up 12 bases and V 3 bases, and 14 bases lay outside the gene matches. The V gene's germline CDR1 is SGHTA and CDR2 FQGNSA. CDR3 length equals 15 residues. The CDR3 nucleotides are TGTGCCAGCAGCTTGGGGGTTCCGGGATTAGCGGGGCAGTTCTTC. It specifies CASSLGVPGLAGQFF.

V is TRBV7-2 and J is TRBJ1-1, with D hard to call. The CDR3 contains 13 residues. Between the trimmed V and J ends, which lost 5 bases and 1 base, there was a span of 8 bases. The germline CDR1 and CDR2 sequences are SGHTA and FQGNSA. This CDR3 is CASSIGGNTEAFF. Written as DNA, the CDR3 is TGTGCCAGCAGCATAGGTGGGAACACTGAAGCTTTCTTT.

The rearrangement joins TRBV5-1 to TRBJ1-2, with D unclear. Germline loops: CDR1 SGHRS, CDR2 YFSETQ. This CDR3 has 14 amino acids. V lost 0 bases and J lost 1, with 7 bases in between. The CDR3 region has the DNA TGCGCCAGCAGCTTGGTCGGCAGTAACTATGGCTACACCTTC. The encoded protein is CASSLVGSNYGYTF.